These 24 T cell receptor beta chains were all obtained from the same sample, sequenced in a study of T cell repertoires in cytomegalovirus infection. In TCRdb, the reads were re-called with MiXCR into one record per CDR3 protein. The sample has around 430,000 distinct CDR3 sequences, roughly 42% seen once; the top ten hold approximately 40%. Their antigens remain unidentified. Sequencing was performed on cultured PBMCs, taken from culture after CMV antigen stimulation. These receptors were obtained from a human donor in good health (CMV status not recorded). Some clones in this sample may be carry-over from other donors' samples.

This clonotype was detected a few times. The chain uses TRBV5-4 and TRBJ1-2, with 9 bases lining up with TRBD1. V dropped 6 bases and J dropped 4; count of bases not matched to a gene: 7. CDR3 length: 14 residues. Per the germline V gene, CDR1 is SGHNT and CDR2 is YYREEE (reference sequence). The CDR3 loop is CASTPGQGIYGYTF. The DNA for the CDR3 is TGTGCCAGCACCCCCGGACAGGGGATCTATGGCTACACCTTC.

This clonotype was counted a single time. V is TRBV20-1 and J is TRBJ2-3; D is possibly TRBD2 (6 bases). The CDR3 extends over 12 amino acids. The V end was cut by 7 bases, the J end by 4 bases, with 12 bases between. Germline lookup yields CDR1 DFQATT and CDR2 SNEGSKA (reference sequence). As DNA, the CDR3 is TGCAGTGGAGCGGGTTCGTCAGATACGCAGTATTTT. Translated, it gives CSGAGSSDTQYF.

This chain links TRBV7-8 with TRBJ2-1; 8 bases line up with TRBD2. Trimming took 2 bases from V and 4 from J; bases not matched to a gene: 7. The V gene's germline CDR1 is SGHVS and CDR2 FQNEAQ. The CDR3 spans 16 residues. The CDR3 nucleotides read TGTGCCAGCAGCTTAAAACGGGAGGGCCGGTACAATGAGCAGTTCTTC. Protein: CASSLKREGRYNEQFF.

This clonotype is a singleton in its sample. Here the CDR3 DNA reads TGTGCCAGCAGTACAGCCCCCGGGACCCAGTACTTC. Translating gives CASSTAPGTQYF. The chain employs TRBV12-3 or TRBV12-4 and TRBJ2-5; D is unclear. This CDR3 is built from 12 residues. Trimming took off 5 bases at V and 7 bases at J, with 11 bases between the two ends.

The genes are TRBV11-2 and TRBJ2-3; D unresolved. The CDR3 totals 14 residues. V gave up 5 bases and J gave up 1 base, with 10 bases separating them. Germline V gene lookup returns CDR1 SGHAT and CDR2 FQNNGV. CDR3 region: CASSRNRGTDTQYF. DNA for the CDR3: TGTGCCAGCAGCCGAAATCGGGGCACAGATACGCAGTATTTT.

This chain joins TRBV6-1 and TRBJ1-1; D remains ambiguous. The V gene lost 2 bases and the J gene lost 0 bases, with 7 bases spanning the gap. The germline V gene has CDR1 MNHNS and CDR2 SASEGT. The CDR3 is made up of 14 amino acids. CDR3 amino acids: CASSEQNLNTEAFF. The CDR3 nucleotides are TGTGCCAGCAGTGAACAGAATTTGAACACTGAAGCTTTCTTT.

The rearrangement links TRBV7-6 to TRBJ2-1; the match to TRBD2 covers 10 bases. The germline gives CDR1 SGHVS, CDR2 FNYEAQ. The V gene end was trimmed by 0 bases and the J gene end by 3 bases; junction bases not matched to a gene: 2. There are 16 residues in the CDR3. The CDR3 DNA reads TGTGCCAGCAGCTTAGCGCGGACTAGCGGCTACAATGAGCAGTTCTTC. Protein: CASSLARTSGYNEQFF.

The rearrangement links TRBV7-9 to TRBJ2-1, with 7 bases lining up with TRBD2. CDR3 length: 18 residues. Germline-derived CDR1 and CDR2 are SEHNR and FQNEAQ (reference sequence). The V gene end was trimmed by 0 bases and the J gene end by 5 bases; junction bases not matched to a gene: 13. The CDR3, as DNA: TGTGCCAGCAGCTTAGCGGGTCCCGCTAGCGGAAGGAACAATGAGCAGTTCTTC. It codes for CASSLAGPASGRNNEQFF.

In its sample, this clonotype was seen a few times. The chain is built from TRBV12-3 or TRBV12-4 and TRBJ1-1; possibly TRBD1 for D (6 bases). CDR3 size: 13 residues. The V gene lost 6 bases and the J gene lost 7 bases, with 15 bases spanning the gap. The CDR3 coding sequence is TGTGCCAGCAGGCGGACAGCTGATGGTGAAGCTTTCTTT. Translating gives CASRRTADGEAFF.

This chain joins TRBV6-6 and TRBJ2-1; 10 nucleotides agree with TRBD1. This CDR3 is built from 17 residues. Losses at the gene ends were 0 bases for V and 6 bases for J; bases not matched to a gene: 8. Germline V gene sequence: CDR1 MNHNY, CDR2 SVGAGI (reference sequence). CDR3 amino acids: CASSYSIRTGGGNEQFF. In DNA, the CDR3 is TGTGCCAGCAGTTACTCGATAAGGACAGGGGGAGGCAATGAGCAGTTCTTC.

The chain couples TRBV29-1 to TRBJ1-4; TRBD1 matches at 9 bases. With V trimmed by 5 bases and J by 8 bases, 12 bases remained unmatched. The germline gives CDR1 SQVTM, CDR2 ANQGSEA. The CDR3 is made up of 15 amino acids. The CDR3 nucleotides read TGCAGCGTTCCGGGACAGGGTGGTACGACCGAAAAACTGTTTTTT. This gives the protein CSVPGQGGTTEKLFF.

This clonotype has more than one count but fewer than ten. V usage is TRBV12-3 or TRBV12-4 and J usage is TRBJ2-5, with D possibly being TRBD1 (6 bases). The CDR3 has 16 amino acids. V gave up 7 bases and J gave up 2 bases, with 20 bases separating them. The DNA of the CDR3 is TGTGCCAGCATTTATGGGACACCGAACCCTCAAGAGACCCAGTACTTC. Translated: CASIYGTPNPQETQYF.

V gene TRBV7-4 combines with J gene TRBJ1-1, with 10 bases that match TRBD1. Germline V gene lookup returns CDR1 SGHVT and CDR2 SQSDAQ. This CDR3 is built from 15 residues. The trim removed 5 bases at V and 4 bases at J, leaving 7 bases unmatched. CDR3 sequence reads: CASSPGQGSVTEAFF. The DNA of the CDR3 is TGTGCCAGCAGCCCGGGACAGGGGTCTGTCACTGAAGCTTTCTTT.

The chain recombines TRBV28 with TRBJ1-4; 7 positions match TRBD1. The CDR3 spans 15 residues. Germline V lookup: CDR1 MDHEN, CDR2 SYDVKM. The trim removed 5 bases at V and 4 bases at J, leaving 7 bases unmatched. The CDR3, as DNA: TGTGCCAGCAGTAAGAGACAGGGTGGTAATGAAAAACTGTTTTTT. This sequence encodes CASSKRQGGNEKLFF.

The sample holds a few counts of this clonotype. J is TRBJ1-5 and V is TRBV2; D is possibly TRBD1 (6 bases). With 3 bases removed from V and 4 bases from J, the gap between germline ends came to 16 bases. The germline gives CDR1 SNHLY, CDR2 FYNNEI. The length of the CDR3 is 16 residues. Written as DNA, the CDR3 is TGTGCCAGCAGTGACCCCTCGGACAGTGCGAATCAGCCCCAGCATTTT. It encodes CASSDPSDSANQPQHF.

This clonotype has just one count. The J gene is TRBJ2-1, the V gene TRBV4-3, with D hard to call. CDR3 length equals 16 residues. The ends were cut back, 3 bases at V and 5 bases at J, with 17 bases in the middle. Germline V gene lookup returns CDR1 LGHNA and CDR2 YSLEER. The DNA of the CDR3 is TGCGCCAGCAGCCATATAAGGCAATCGAATGACAATGAGCAGTTCTTC. Amino acid sequence: CASSHIRQSNDNEQFF.

This clonotype appeared a few times. The V and J genes are TRBV7-9 and TRBJ2-1, with a tentative D call TRBD2 (6 bases). V shed 5 bases and J shed 3 bases, with 14 bases lying between them. This CDR3 has 15 amino acids. CDR1 is SEHNR and CDR2 is FQNEAQ in the germline V gene (reference sequence). CDR3 amino acids: CASSPWRGRYNEQFF. As DNA, the CDR3 is TGTGCCAGCAGCCCTTGGCGGGGCCGCTACAATGAGCAGTTCTTC.

A few counts support this clonotype. The genes are TRBV6-8 and TRBJ1-6; a possible D gene is TRBD1 (6 bases). Germline V gene lookup returns CDR1 MNHGY and CDR2 SAAAGT. Trimming left V 2 bases short and J 8 bases short, with 13 bases between. There are 15 residues in the CDR3. CDR3 in DNA: TGTGCCAGCAGTTACGGGTCGGAGGGGGATTCACCCCTCCACTTT. Its protein is CASSYGSEGDSPLHF.

This clonotype was picked up a small number of times. The rearrangement uses TRBV12-3 or TRBV12-4 and TRBJ1-2; D call uncertain. The V gene lost 3 bases and the J gene lost 7 bases, with 6 bases spanning the gap. The CDR3 has 11 residues. Written as DNA, the CDR3 is TGTGCCAGCAGTTTCGTGTCTGGCTACACCTTC. This gives the protein CASSFVSGYTF.

There are a few counts of this clonotype. This chain joins TRBV4-2 and TRBJ1-6, with 9 bases identical to TRBD1. The CDR3 covers 16 residues. CDR1 and CDR2 from the germline V gene are LGHNA and YNFKEQ. V gave up 3 bases and J gave up 7 bases; unmatched junction bases: 7. The CDR3 loop reads CASSQPRGQGNSPLHF. Written as DNA, the CDR3 is TGTGCCAGCAGCCAGCCAAGGGGACAGGGAAATTCACCCCTCCACTTT.

V is TRBV7-6 and J is TRBJ1-2, with D perhaps matching TRBD1 (6 bases). The CDR3 length is 15 residues. Trimming shortened V by 4 bases and J by 7 bases, and 19 bases separated the two germline ends. Germline lookup yields CDR1 SGHVS and CDR2 FNYEAQ. In nucleotides, the CDR3 is TGTGCCAGCAGCTCCATCGGGGGCCTCTCTAGTGGCTACACCTTC. The encoded protein is CASSSIGGLSSGYTF.

The table lists this clonotype with a few counts. The V call is TRBV7-2, the J call TRBJ2-7; tentative D call: TRBD2 (5 bases). Germline-derived CDR1 and CDR2 are SGHTA and FQGNSA. Deletions cut 5 bases from V and 7 bases from J, with 21 bases between. The CDR3 sequence is 15 residues long. In nucleotides, the CDR3 is TGTGCCAGCAGCCCCGACGGGGAAGCGACTTTGGAGCAGTACTTC. It is translated as CASSPDGEATLEQYF.

This clonotype was detected a few times. V gene TRBV7-9 combines with J gene TRBJ2-3, with 7 positions matching TRBD2. The V segment lost 5 bases and the J segment 3 bases; nucleotides outside the gene matches: 5. CDR1 and CDR2 (germline): SEHNR, FQNEAQ (reference sequence). This CDR3 is 14 amino acids long. For the CDR3, the DNA is TGTGCCAGCAGCATTCCGGGGGGAACAGATACGCAGTATTTT. It yields the protein CASSIPGGTDTQYF.

The V call is TRBV5-3, the J call TRBJ1-1; weak D call: TRBD1 (6 bases). TRBV5-3 is marked as an open reading frame, function uncertain. This CDR3 comprises 15 residues. V lost 8 bases to trimming and J lost 6 bases, with 23 bases between them. CDR3 region: CASREQGGGRSEAFF. In nucleotides, the CDR3 is TGTGCCAGCAGAGAACAGGGCGGGGGAAGATCTGAAGCTTTCTTT.